The T cell receptor beta chain under discussion was sequenced for a study of T cell repertoires in cytomegalovirus infection. At the level of the study: Public signatures in TCR beta pointed to CMV infection and matching HLA type.

On this clonotype itself: Its antigen is still unknown.

TCRdb re-derived calls from the reads in MiXCR, one entry per CDR3 protein. The sample has about 470,000 distinct CDR3 sequences, about 44% seen once. The material sequenced was cultured PBMCs, taken from culture after CMV antigen stimulation. This receptor was taken from a human donor in good health (CMV status not recorded). Some clones in this sample may be carry-over from other donors' samples.

The CDR3 DNA reads TGTGCCAGCAGCCTCGTGGGAAGGACGGGTGAAAAACTGTTTTTT. Protein product: CASSLVGRTGEKLFF. This chain joins TRBV7-2 and TRBJ1-4; D unclear. V lost 5 bases, J lost 7 bases, and 17 bases lay in between. The CDR3 has 15 residues. The germline CDR1 and CDR2 sequences are SGHTA and FQGNSA. Complete variable domain (other parts from reference TRBV7-2 and TRBJ1-4): GAGVSQSPSNKVTEKGKDVELRCDPISGHTALYWYRQSLGQGLEFLIYFQGNSAPDKSGLPSDRFSAERTGGSVSTLTIQRTQQEDSAVYLCASSLVGRTGEKLFFGSGTQLSVL.